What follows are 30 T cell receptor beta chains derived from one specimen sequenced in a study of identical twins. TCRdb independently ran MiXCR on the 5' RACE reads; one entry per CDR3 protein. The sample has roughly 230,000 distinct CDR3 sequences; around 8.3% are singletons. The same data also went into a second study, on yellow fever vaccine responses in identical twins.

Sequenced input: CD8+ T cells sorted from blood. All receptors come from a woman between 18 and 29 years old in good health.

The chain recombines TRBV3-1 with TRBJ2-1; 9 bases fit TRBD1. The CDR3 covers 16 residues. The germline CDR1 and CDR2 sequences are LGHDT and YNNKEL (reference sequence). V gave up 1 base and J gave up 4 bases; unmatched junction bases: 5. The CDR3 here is CASSQGPGTGYNEQFF. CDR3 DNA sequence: TGTGCCAGCAGCCAAGGTCCCGGGACAGGGTACAATGAGCAGTTCTTC.

The CDR3 is CASSFSSWDYEQYF. The CDR3 nucleotides read TGTGCCAGCAGTTTCTCTAGCTGGGACTACGAGCAGTACTTC. The V gene is TRBV27, the J gene TRBJ2-7, with a possible D match to TRBD2 (5 bases). In germline, CDR1 is MNHEY, CDR2 SMNVEV (reference sequence). The V end was cut by 3 bases, the J end by 3 bases, with 12 bases between. The CDR3 has 14 residues.

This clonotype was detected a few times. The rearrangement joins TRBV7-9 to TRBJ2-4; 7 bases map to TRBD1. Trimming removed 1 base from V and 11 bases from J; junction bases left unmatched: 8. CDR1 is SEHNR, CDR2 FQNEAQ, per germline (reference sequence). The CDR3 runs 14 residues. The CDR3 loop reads CASSLESGTVFQYF. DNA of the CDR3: TGTGCCAGCAGCTTAGAATCTGGGACAGTTTTTCAGTACTTC. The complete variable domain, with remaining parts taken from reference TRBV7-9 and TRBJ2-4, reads DTGVSQNPRHKITKRGQNVTFRCDPISEHNRLYWYRQTLGQGPEFLTYFQNEAQLEKSRLLSDRFSAERPKGSFSTLEIQRTEQGDSAMYLCASSLESGTVFQYFGAGTRLSVL.

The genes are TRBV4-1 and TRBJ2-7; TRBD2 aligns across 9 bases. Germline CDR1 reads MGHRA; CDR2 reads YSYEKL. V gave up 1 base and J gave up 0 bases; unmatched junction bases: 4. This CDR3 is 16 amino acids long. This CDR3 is CASSQGASGNSYEQYF. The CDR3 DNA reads TGCGCCAGCAGCCAAGGGGCTAGCGGGAACTCCTACGAGCAGTACTTC.

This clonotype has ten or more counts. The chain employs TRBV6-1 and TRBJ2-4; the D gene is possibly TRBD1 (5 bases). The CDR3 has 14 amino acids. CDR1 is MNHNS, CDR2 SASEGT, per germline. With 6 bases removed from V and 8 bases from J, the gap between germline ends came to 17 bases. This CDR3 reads CASSPTVDKDIQYF. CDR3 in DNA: TGTGCCAGCAGCCCGACAGTAGATAAGGACATTCAGTACTTC.

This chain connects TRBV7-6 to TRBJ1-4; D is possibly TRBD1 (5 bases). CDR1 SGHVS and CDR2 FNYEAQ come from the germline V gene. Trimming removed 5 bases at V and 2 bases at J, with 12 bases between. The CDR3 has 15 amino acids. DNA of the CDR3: TGTGCCAGCAGCGGGGGGGGTGGGACTAATGAAAAACTGTTTTTT. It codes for CASSGGGGTNEKLFF.

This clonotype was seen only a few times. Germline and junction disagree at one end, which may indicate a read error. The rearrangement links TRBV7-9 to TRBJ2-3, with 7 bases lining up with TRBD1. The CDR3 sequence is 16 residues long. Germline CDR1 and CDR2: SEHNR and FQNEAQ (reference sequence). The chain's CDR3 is CASSTLGSTGTDAQYF. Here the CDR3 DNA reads TGTGCCAGCAGCACCCTGGGGTCCACGGGGACAGATGCGCAGTATTTT.

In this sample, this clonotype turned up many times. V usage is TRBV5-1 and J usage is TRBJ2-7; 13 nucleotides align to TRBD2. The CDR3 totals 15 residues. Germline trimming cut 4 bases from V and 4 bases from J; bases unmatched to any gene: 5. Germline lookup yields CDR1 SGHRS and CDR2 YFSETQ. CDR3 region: CASSPGLAGDYEQYF. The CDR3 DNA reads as TGCGCCAGCAGCCCTGGACTAGCGGGAGATTACGAGCAGTACTTC.

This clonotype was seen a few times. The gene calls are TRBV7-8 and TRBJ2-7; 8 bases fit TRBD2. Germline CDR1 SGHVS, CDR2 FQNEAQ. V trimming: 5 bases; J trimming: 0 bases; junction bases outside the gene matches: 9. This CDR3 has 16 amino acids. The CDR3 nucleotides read TGTGCCAGCAGCGTCTTAGCGGGAACGGGCTCCTACGAGCAGTACTTC. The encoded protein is CASSVLAGTGSYEQYF.

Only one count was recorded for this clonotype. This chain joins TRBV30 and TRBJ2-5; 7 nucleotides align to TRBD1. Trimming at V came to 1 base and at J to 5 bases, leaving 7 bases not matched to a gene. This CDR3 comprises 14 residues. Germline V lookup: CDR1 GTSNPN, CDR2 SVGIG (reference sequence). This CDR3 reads CAWSGQGVGETQYF. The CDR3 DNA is TGTGCCTGGAGTGGACAGGGAGTGGGGGAGACCCAGTACTTC.

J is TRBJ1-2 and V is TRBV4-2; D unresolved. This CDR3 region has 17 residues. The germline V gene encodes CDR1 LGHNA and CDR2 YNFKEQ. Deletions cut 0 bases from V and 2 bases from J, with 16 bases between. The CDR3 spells CASSQESVPDPNYGYTF. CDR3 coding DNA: TGTGCCAGCAGCCAAGAATCGGTCCCAGACCCAAACTATGGCTACACCTTC.

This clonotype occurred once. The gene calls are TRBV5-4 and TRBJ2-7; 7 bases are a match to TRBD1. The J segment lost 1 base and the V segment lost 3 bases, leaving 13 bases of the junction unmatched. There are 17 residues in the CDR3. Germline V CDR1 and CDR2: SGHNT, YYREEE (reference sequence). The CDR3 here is CASSWGIGQGVSYEQYF. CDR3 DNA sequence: TGTGCCAGCAGCTGGGGAATCGGGCAGGGGGTTTCCTACGAGCAGTACTTC.

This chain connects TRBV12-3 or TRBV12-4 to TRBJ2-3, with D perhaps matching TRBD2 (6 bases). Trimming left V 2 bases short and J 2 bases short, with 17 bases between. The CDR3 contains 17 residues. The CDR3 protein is CASSLSPVGLFTDTQYF. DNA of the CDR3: TGTGCCAGCAGTTTAAGCCCTGTCGGACTATTCACAGATACGCAGTATTTT.

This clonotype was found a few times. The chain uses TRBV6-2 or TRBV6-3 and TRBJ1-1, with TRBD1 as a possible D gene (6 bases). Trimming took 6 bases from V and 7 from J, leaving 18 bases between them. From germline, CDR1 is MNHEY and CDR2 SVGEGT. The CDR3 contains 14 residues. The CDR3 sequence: CASSARGALNEAFF. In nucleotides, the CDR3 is TGTGCCAGCAGCGCCCGGGGGGCGCTTAATGAAGCTTTCTTT.

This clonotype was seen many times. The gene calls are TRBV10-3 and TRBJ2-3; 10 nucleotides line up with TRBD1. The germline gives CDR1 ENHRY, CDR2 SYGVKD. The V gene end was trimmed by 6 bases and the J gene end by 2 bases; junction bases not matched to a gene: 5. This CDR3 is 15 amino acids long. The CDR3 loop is CAISEGTGVTDTQYF. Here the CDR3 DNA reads TGTGCCATCAGCGAAGGGACAGGGGTCACAGATACGCAGTATTTT.

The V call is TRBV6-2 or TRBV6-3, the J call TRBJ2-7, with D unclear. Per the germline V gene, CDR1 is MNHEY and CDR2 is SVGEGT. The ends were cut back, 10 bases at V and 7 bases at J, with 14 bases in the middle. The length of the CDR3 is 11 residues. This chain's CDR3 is CATQWAAEQYF. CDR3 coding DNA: TGTGCCACTCAATGGGCTGCGGAGCAGTACTTC.

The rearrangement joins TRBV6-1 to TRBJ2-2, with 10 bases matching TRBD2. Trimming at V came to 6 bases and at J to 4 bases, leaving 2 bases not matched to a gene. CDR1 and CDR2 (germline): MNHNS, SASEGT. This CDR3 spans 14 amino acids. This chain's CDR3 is CASSVAGGTGELFF. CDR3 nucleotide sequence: TGTGCCAGCAGCGTAGCGGGGGGCACCGGGGAGCTGTTTTTT.

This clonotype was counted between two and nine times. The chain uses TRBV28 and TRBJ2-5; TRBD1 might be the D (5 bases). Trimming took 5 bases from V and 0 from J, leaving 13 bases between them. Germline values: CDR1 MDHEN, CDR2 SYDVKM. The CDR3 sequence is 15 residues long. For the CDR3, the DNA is TGTGCCAGCAGTCTACAGGTGGAGTACCAAGAGACCCAGTACTTC. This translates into CASSLQVEYQETQYF.

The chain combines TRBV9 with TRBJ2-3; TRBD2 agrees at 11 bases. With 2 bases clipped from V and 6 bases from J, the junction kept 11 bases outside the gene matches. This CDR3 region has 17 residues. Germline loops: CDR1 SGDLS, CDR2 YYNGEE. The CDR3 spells CASSVKSSGGYTDTQYF. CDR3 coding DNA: TGTGCCAGCAGCGTCAAGTCTAGCGGGGGGTACACGGATACGCAGTATTTT.

CDR3 DNA: TGTGCCAGCAGCTACCTAGCGGGGGGGCTGGATGAGCAGTTCTTC. Translating it yields CASSYLAGGLDEQFF. This chain connects TRBV7-2 to TRBJ2-1; TRBD2 matches 12 bases. Germline V gives CDR1 SGHTA, CDR2 FQGNSA. The CDR3 contains 15 residues. V lost 4 bases and J lost 8; bases outside the gene matches: 6.

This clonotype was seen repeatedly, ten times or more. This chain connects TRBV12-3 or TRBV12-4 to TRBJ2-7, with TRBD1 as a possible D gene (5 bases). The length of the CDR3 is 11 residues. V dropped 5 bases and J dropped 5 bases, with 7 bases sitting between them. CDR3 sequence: CASSQGDEQYF. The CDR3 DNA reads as TGTGCCAGCAGTCAGGGTGACGAGCAGTACTTC.

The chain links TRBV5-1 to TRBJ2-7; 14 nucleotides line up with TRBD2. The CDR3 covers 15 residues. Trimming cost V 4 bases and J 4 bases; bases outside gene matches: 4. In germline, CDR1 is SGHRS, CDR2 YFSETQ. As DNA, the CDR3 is TGCGCCAGCAGCCGGGGGACTAGCGGGAGTTACGAGCAGTACTTC. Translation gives CASSRGTSGSYEQYF. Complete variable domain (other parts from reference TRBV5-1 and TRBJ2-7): KAGVTQTPRYLIKTRGQQVTLSCSPISGHRSVSWYQQTPGQGLQFLFEYFSETQRNKGNFPGRFSGRQFSNSRSEMNVSTLELGDSALYLCASSRGTSGSYEQYFGPGTRLTVT.

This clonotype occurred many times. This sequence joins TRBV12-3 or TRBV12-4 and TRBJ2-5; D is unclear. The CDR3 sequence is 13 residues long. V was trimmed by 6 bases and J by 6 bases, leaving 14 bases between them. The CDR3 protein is CASRSVLGKTQYF. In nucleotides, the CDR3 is TGTGCCAGCAGGTCGGTCTTAGGGAAGACCCAGTACTTC.

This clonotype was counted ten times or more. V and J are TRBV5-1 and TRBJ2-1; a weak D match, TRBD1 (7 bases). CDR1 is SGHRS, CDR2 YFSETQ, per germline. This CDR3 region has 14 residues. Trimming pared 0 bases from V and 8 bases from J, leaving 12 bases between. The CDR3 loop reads CASSLDRGGHEQFF. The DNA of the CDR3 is TGCGCCAGCAGCTTGGACAGGGGAGGCCATGAGCAGTTCTTC.

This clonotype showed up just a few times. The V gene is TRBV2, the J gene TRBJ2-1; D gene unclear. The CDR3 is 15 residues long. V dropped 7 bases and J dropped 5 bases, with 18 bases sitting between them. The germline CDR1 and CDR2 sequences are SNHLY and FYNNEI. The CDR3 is CASIEPGFIHNEQFF. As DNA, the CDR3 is TGTGCCAGCATCGAGCCAGGTTTTATACACAATGAGCAGTTCTTC.

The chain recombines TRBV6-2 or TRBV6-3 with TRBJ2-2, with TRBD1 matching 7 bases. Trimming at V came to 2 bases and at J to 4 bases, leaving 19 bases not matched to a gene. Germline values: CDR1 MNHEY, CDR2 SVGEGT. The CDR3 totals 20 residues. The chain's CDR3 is CASSYQRTGFVSYGTGELFF. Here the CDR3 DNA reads TGTGCCAGCAGTTACCAGAGGACAGGATTTGTCAGTTATGGCACCGGGGAGCTGTTTTTT.

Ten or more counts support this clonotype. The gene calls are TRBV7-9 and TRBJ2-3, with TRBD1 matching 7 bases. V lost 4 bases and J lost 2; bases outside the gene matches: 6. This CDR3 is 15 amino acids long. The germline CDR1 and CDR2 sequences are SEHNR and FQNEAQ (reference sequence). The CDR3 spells CASSWEQGSTDTQYF. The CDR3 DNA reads TGTGCCAGCAGCTGGGAACAGGGGTCCACAGATACGCAGTATTTT.

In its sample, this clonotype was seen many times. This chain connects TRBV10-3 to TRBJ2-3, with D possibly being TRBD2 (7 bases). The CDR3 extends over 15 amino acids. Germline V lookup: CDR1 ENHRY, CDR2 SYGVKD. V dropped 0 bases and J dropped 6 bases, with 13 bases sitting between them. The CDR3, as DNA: TGTGCCATCAGTGAGTCTGGGGGGGCACCGGATACGCAGTATTTT. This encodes CAISESGGAPDTQYF.

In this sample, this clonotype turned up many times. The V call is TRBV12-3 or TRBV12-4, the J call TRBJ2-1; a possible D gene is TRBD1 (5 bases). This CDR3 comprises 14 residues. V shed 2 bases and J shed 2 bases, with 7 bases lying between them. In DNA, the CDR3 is TGTGCCAGCAGTTTACAGGGTCCCTACAATGAGCAGTTCTTC. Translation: CASSLQGPYNEQFF.

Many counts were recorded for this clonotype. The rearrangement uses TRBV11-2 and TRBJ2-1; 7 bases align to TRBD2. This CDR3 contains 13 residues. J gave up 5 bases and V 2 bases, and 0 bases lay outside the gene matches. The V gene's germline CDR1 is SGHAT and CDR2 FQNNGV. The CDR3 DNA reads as TGTGCCAGCAGCTTAAGCGGGAACAATGAGCAGTTCTTC. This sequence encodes CASSLSGNNEQFF. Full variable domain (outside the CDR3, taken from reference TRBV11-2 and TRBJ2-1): EAGVAQSPRYKIIEKRQSVAFWCNPISGHATLYWYQQILGQGPKLLIQFQNNGVVDDSQLPKDRFSAERLKGVDSTLKIQPAKLEDSAVYLCASSLSGNNEQFFGPGTRLTVL.